This T cell receptor beta chain comes out of a study of OX40 agonist ivuxolimab in advanced cancers. Data came from immunoSEQ multiplex PCR; TCRdb stores just in-frame clones and leaves some out. The data hold around 140,000 clones, with 90% observed a single time. Trimming removed 1 base from V and 6 bases from J, with 12 bases in between. Germline loops: CDR1 SGHTA, CDR2 FQGNSA. This CDR3 contains 14 residues. The material sequenced was CD4+ or CD8+ T cells sorted from blood, taken in a trial of the OX40 agonist ivuxolimab. The V call is TRBV7-2, the J call TRBJ1-1; possibly TRBD1 for D (5 bases). The TCR sequence derives from an adult with an advanced solid tumor such as melanoma, head and neck, liver or kidney cancer. The CDR3 here is CASSLDVSGAEAFF. CDR3 coding DNA: TGTGCCAGCAGCTTAGATGTCTCGGGGGCTGAAGCTTTCTTT.